This T cell receptor (beta chain) emerged from a study of T cell responses to AZD1222 COVID-19 vaccine. TCRdb keeps only in-frame clones here, not all; method: immunoSEQ multiplex PCR. There are 73,000 or so clones in the sample; 80% occur only once, and about 50% lies in the top ten. Trimming removed 0 bases at V and 2 bases at J, with 10 bases between. Germline V gives CDR1 SEHNR, CDR2 FQNEAQ (reference sequence). This CDR3 contains 15 residues. This clonotype was sampled from an adult who received the AZD1222 COVID-19 vaccine. The chain recombines TRBV7-9 with TRBJ1-2; D is perhaps TRBD1 (6 bases). The material was peripheral blood, obtained 28 days after the second AZD1222 dose. The CDR3 loop reads CASSLADRINYGYTF. In DNA, the CDR3 is TGTGCCAGCAGCTTAGCAGACAGGATCAACTATGGCTACACCTTC.